The 9 T cell receptor beta chains below come from one sample, sequenced in a study of T cell changes during pregnancy in multiple sclerosis. Clones were read by immunoSEQ multiplex PCR, and TCRdb kept only the in-frame ones, dropping some. The repertoire includes approximately 49,000 clones, nearly 95% of them detected once, and roughly 0.92% sits in the top ten. This specimen was peripheral blood, taken after pregnancy. These receptors were obtained from a female donor with multiple sclerosis, enrolled in a pregnancy study.

This clone is a singleton in its sample. The chain combines TRBV7-8 with TRBJ2-7; D remains unclear. The V and J ends lost 6 bases and 3 bases respectively, with 12 bases between them. Germline V gene lookup returns CDR1 SGHVS and CDR2 FQNEAQ. The CDR3 spans 13 residues. The CDR3 DNA reads as TGTGCCAGCAGACTCGGTCGCGGCTACGAGCAGTACTTC. Translated: CASRLGRGYEQYF.

This chain uses TRBV4-2 with TRBJ1-1; no clear D gene. V gave up 3 bases and J gave up 1 base, with 9 bases separating them. Per the germline V gene, CDR1 is LGHNA and CDR2 is YNFKEQ. This CDR3 is built from 14 residues. This CDR3 reads CASSQGTANTEAFF. CDR3 bases: TGTGCCAGCAGCCAGGGCACAGCGAACACTGAAGCTTTCTTT.

This clone appeared once. V usage is TRBV5-1 and J usage is TRBJ2-4; D may be TRBD2 (6 bases). V was cut by 0 bases and J by 2 bases, with 12 bases left in between. CDR3 length: 16 residues. Germline CDR1 SGHRS, CDR2 YFSETQ. CDR3 nucleotides: TGCGCCAGCAGCTTGGTAGGTCGGGGGACCAAAAACATTCAGTACTTC. Its translation: CASSLVGRGTKNIQYF.

This chain links TRBV7-5 with TRBJ1-4. TRBV7-5 is tagged as a pseudogene. The CDR3 has 17 residues. The CDR3 sequence: CVRSRREGETCNEKLFF. In nucleotides, the CDR3 is TGTGTCAGAAGCCGAAGGGAGGGAGAAACTTGTAATGAAAAACTGTTTTTT.

V and J are TRBV6-1 and TRBJ2-1; TRBD1 aligns across 7 bases. Germline-derived CDR1 and CDR2 are MNHNS and SASEGT. Unmatched junction bases numbered 8, after V lost 9 bases and J lost 9 bases. CDR3 length equals 12 residues. CDR3 DNA: TGTGCCAGTAAGACAGGGACCGGTGAGCAGTTCTTC. Protein sequence: CASKTGTGEQFF.

The chain carries TRBV19 and TRBJ1-4; D is unresolved. Germline values: CDR1 LNHDA, CDR2 SQIVND (reference sequence). The CDR3 spans 18 residues. Trimming shortened V by 1 base and J by 0 bases, and 15 bases separated the two germline ends. The CDR3 bases are TGTGCCAGTAGTATAGTAAACAGTAAAAGAGCAACTAATGAAAAACTGTTTTTT. Residues: CASSIVNSKRATNEKLFF.

V gene TRBV18 combines with J gene TRBJ2-7; D is ambiguous. Trimming shortened V by 0 bases and J by 3 bases, and 6 bases separated the two germline ends. Germline V CDR1 and CDR2: KGHSH, LQKENI. The CDR3 consists of 13 residues. CDR3 sequence: CASSPPNNYEQYF. For the CDR3, the DNA is TGTGCCAGCTCACCACCTAACAACTACGAGCAGTACTTC.

The CDR3 loop is CASSIEQGKNIQYF. CDR3 sequence (DNA): TGTGCCAGTAGTATCGAACAGGGAAAAAACATTCAGTACTTC. The chain employs TRBV19 and TRBJ2-4; D possibly corresponds to TRBD1 (6 bases). CDR3 length: 14 residues. V lost 3 bases and J lost 4, with 10 bases in between. Germline CDR1 is LNHDA and CDR2 is SQIVND (reference sequence).

The J gene is TRBJ2-5, the V gene TRBV30; 9 bases are shared with TRBD2. The CDR3 covers 14 residues. V gave up 2 bases and J gave up 5 bases; unmatched junction bases: 6. Looked up from germline, CDR1 is GTSNPN and CDR2 is SVGIG (reference sequence). CDR3 in DNA: TGTGCCTGGAGTCTCCTAGCGGGGTCCGAGACCCAGTACTTC. Translation gives CAWSLLAGSETQYF. Filled out from reference TRBV30 and TRBJ2-5, the complete variable domain reads SQTIHQWPATLVQPVGSPLSLECTVEGTSNPNLYWYRQAAGRGLQLLFYSVGIGQISSEVPQNLSASRPQDRQFILSSKKLLLSDSGFYLCAWSLLAGSETQYFGPGTRLLVL.